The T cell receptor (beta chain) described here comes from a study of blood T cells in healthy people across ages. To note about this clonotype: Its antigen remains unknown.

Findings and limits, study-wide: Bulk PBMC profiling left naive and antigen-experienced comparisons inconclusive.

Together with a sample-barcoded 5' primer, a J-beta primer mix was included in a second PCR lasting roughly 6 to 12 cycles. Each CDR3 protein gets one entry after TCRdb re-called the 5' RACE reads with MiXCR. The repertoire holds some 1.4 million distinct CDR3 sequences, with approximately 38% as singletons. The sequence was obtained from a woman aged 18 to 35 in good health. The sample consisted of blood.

In DNA form, the CDR3 reads TGCGCCAGCAGCCAAGCTACTACAGGGAACTATGGCTACACCTTC. This encodes CASSQATTGNYGYTF. The chain joins TRBV4-1 to TRBJ1-2, with a tentative D call TRBD1 (6 bases). This CDR3 spans 15 amino acids. Germline-derived CDR1 and CDR2 are MGHRA and YSYEKL. Between the trimmed V and J ends, which lost 1 base and 2 bases, there was a span of 11 bases.